Listed here is a single T cell receptor beta chain. The target of this receptor is not known. It has no much larger one-base neighbor in the sample; base qualities were not kept. V has 3 bases trimmed and J has 1 base trimmed; junction bases matching no gene number 9. CDR1 is given as SGHRS and CDR2 as YFSETQ, both from the germline V gene. Measured from the cysteine to the phenylalanine, the CDR3 is 17 residues long. Left in the record is the CDR3 DNA by itself, 51 bases read in frame from the first base. The time point label corresponds to: baseline before first vaccination. Vaccinee samples were obtained from the UK trials COV001 and COV002, which included a single-blind randomized controlled phase 2/3 trial of AZD1222 (ChAdOx1 nCoV-19) in healthy adults. For TCRbeta chain sequencing, PBMC samples from trial participants were taken at day 0 and at day 28 after the second dose. The CDR3 regions of human TCRbeta chains were analyzed by immunosequencing. The authors' analysis ran thus. TCRs in the repertoires were compared against a reference library of SARS-CoV-2-specific TCRs that had been generated with the MIRA antigen-specificity platform. Breadth meant the fraction of unique TCRs that were SARS-CoV-2-associated, whereas depth meant the fraction of total T cells that were SARS-CoV-2-associated. Each spike-specific TCR was assigned to its reactive spike region and to a CD4 or CD8 class using the MIRA data. Log10-transformed breadth and depth values were compared by one-way ANOVA with Sidak's multiple comparisons tests. TCRdb re-hosts the immuneACCESS table, in-frame sequences only. Its copies lack some clones; in the studies checked, an unresolved V gene accounts for under half of them, and the cause for the rest is not known. The V and J calls and clone size come from that table; D and trimming were worked out from the DNA. The sample table records 150,000 to 200,000 clones; 80% to 90% of these occur just once. The top ten constitute approximately 8% of the sample.

These data are taken from a study of T cell responses to AZD1222 COVID-19 vaccine (dated by TCRdb to the early 2020s). Study-level background: AZD1222 recipients whose second dose came at about 4 weeks and those whose second dose came at about 12 weeks were combined into one group, since spike-specific TCR depth and breadth did not differ between the two schedules. Enrollment into the trials was organized by age into subgroups of 18-55, 56-69 and 70-plus years, and those subgroups contained approximately 150, 30 and 60 TCR-sequenced participants, respectively. TCR sequencing was performed for fewer than 250 trial participants, of whom approximately 200 were given two doses of AZD1222 and about 25 were given two doses of MenACWY control vaccine.

Broad study findings and their caveats: Epitopes outside the regions mutated in the B.1.351 and B.1.1.7 variants were reportedly recognized by nearly half of the unique spike-specific TCRs. No day 14 peak-response samples were available, so repertoires were characterized only after the peak T cell response. Spike-specific TCR breadth and depth rose significantly after two AZD1222 doses compared with day 0 and with MenACWY recipients. The vaccine-associated CD4 TCRs covered the entire spike protein, and the dominant responses fell in regions 160-218 and 743-854. Participants were mostly white British, with more females than males. The authors suggested clonal diversity may have been underestimated. The 56-69-year group was small, and its depth increase did not reach significance, likely because of low power. Only five or six AZD1222 recipients were SARS-CoV-2 seropositive at baseline, limiting conclusions about previously exposed vaccinees.

Sequencing used peripheral blood, obtained on day 0 of AZD1222 vaccination. The chain was built from TRBV5-1 and TRBJ2-7; 11 central nucleotides agree with TRBD2. This TCR came from an adult in good health. The CDR3 has the sequence CASSSFSGGVVSYEQYF. In nucleotide form, the sequence is TGCGCCAGCAGCTCCTTTAGCGGGGGGGTTGTATCCTACGAGCAGTACTTC.